This TCR beta chain was captured in a study of CD4+ T cells in melanoma. Broader study findings: Neoantigen-specific CD4+ T cells in melanoma reportedly had diverse differentiation states.

Comments on this clone: Its antigen is unknown.

Profiling relied on immunoSEQ multiplex PCR, and the TCRdb table lists in-frame clones only, not all of them. This sample has about 13,000 clones; approximately 72% occur once, and the top ten carry roughly 18%. The V gene lost 2 bases and the J gene lost 0 bases, with 12 bases spanning the gap. Germline V gene sequence: CDR1 SQVTM, CDR2 ANQGSEA. The CDR3 length is 15 residues. The chain employs TRBV29-1 and TRBJ2-3; D possibly corresponds to TRBD1 (5 bases). The sequence came from a human donor with melanoma. The sequenced sample was cells from a culture (not recorded whether cultured in vitro). CDR3 residues: CSVESRATSTDTQYF. The CDR3 region has the DNA TGCAGCGTTGAATCCAGGGCGACTAGCACAGATACGCAGTATTTT.